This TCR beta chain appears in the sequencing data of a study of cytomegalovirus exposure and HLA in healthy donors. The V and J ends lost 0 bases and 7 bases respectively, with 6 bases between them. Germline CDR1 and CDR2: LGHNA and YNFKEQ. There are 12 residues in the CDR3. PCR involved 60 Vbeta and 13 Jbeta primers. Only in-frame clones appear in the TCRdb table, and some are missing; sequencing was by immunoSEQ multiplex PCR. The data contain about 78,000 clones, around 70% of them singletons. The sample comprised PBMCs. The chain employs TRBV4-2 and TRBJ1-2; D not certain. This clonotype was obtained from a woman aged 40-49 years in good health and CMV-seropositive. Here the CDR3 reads CASSQDLGGYTF. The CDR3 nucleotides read TGTGCCAGCAGCCAAGATCTAGGTGGCTACACCTTC.